A single sample is the source of the 2 T cell receptor beta chains below, sequenced in a study of OX40 agonist ivuxolimab in advanced cancers. The data were produced by immunoSEQ multiplex PCR, yet TCRdb's version contains in-frame clones alone and is incomplete. The sample has 65,000 to 90,000 clones, roughly 90% seen once. Sample: CD4+ or CD8+ T cells sorted from blood, taken in a trial of the OX40 agonist ivuxolimab. The receptor source for this set is an adult with an advanced solid tumor such as melanoma, head and neck, liver or kidney cancer.

The chain uses TRBV6-5 and TRBJ2-5, with unresolved D. Per the germline V gene, CDR1 is MNHEY and CDR2 is SVGAGI. The CDR3 loop spans 15 amino acids. V lost 2 bases, J lost 5 bases, and 15 bases lay in between. In DNA form, the CDR3 reads TGTGCCAGCAGTTACGGGCGACTGGAGATTGAGACCCAGTACTTC. Translating it yields CASSYGRLEIETQYF.

The gene calls are TRBV11-2 and TRBJ2-3; 13 bases are a match to TRBD2. Trimming cost V 3 bases and J 2 bases; bases outside gene matches: 5. The germline CDR1 and CDR2 sequences are SGHAT and FQNNGV. CDR3 length: 17 residues. In nucleotides, the CDR3 is TGTGCCAGCAGCTTCCTACTAGCGGGGGGGATCACAGATACGCAGTATTTT. Translating it yields CASSFLLAGGITDTQYF.